This T cell receptor beta chain was captured by sequencing in a study of blood T cell repertoires in COVID-19. Study context: PBMCs, B-cell-depleted T cells, or T cells provided the cDNA or gDNA that made up the material.

Germline V CDR1 and CDR2: SNHLY, FYNNEI. The CDR3 covers 18 residues. The V gene end was trimmed by 10 bases and the J gene end by 2 bases; junction bases not matched to a gene: 13. TCRdb keeps only in-frame clones here, not all; method: immunoSEQ multiplex PCR. The sample carries about 58,000 clones, approximately 91% recorded once. The chain combines TRBV2 with TRBJ2-3; 15 bases map to TRBD2. The TCR sequence derives from a woman aged 55-70 years with active COVID-19. The sequenced material came from peripheral blood. In DNA, the CDR3 is TGTGCCAACAAAGCCGGACTAGCGGGGGGGCGGTACACAGATACGCAGTATTTT. This translates into CANKAGLAGGRYTDTQYF.